This T cell receptor beta chain was sequenced for a study of T cell repertoires in cytomegalovirus infection. Overall study context: Selected CMV epitopes included recently identified HLA-C-restricted ones as well as well-studied HLA-B-restricted ones. Matching HLA type and CMV infection were both indicated by public TCR beta signatures. Study outcomes and limitations: The ex vivo response showed dominance by HLA-C-restricted CMV-specific TCR beta clonotypes. Frequencies of public TCR beta families were cumulated, and this identified carriers of CMV plus the relevant HLA.

As to this clonotype: The antigen is unknown.

V was clipped by 1 base and J by 4 bases; unmatched bases: 5. The CDR3 is 16 residues long. CDR1 LNHDA and CDR2 SQIVND come from the germline V gene (reference sequence). TCRdb called the reads again in MiXCR, with one record for every CDR3 protein. Of 200,000 to 250,000 distinct CDR3 sequences in the sample, around 40% are singletons; the top ten hold over 45%. The sample was CD8+ T cells from cultured PBMCs, taken from culture after CMV antigen stimulation. The receptor comes from a human donor in good health (CMV status not recorded). Some clones in this sample may be carry-over from other donors' samples. This chain uses TRBV19 with TRBJ1-5, with 9 bases lining up with TRBD1. The CDR3 here is CASSIVDRGRNQPQHF. CDR3 in DNA: TGTGCCAGTAGTATAGTTGACAGGGGGAGAAATCAGCCCCAGCATTTT.